This entry is about one T cell receptor (beta chain). Treatment specified: oral pan-JAK inhibitor, 5-10 mg twice daily. PBMCs, the starting material, were the source of sorted CD4+ and CD8+ T cells. Per germline, CDR1 SGHDT and CDR2 YYEEEE. The CDR3 runs to 12 residues. Trimming left V 4 bases short and J 4 bases short, with 8 bases between. Sequencing used cDNA as its template, made by extracting RNA and reverse transcribing it. Assay: immunoSEQ multiplex PCR; the TCRdb copy retains only in-frame clones and omits some. This table has 200,000 or so clones, 55% to 75% appearing once. This sample is drawn from a study of CD8+ T cells in alopecia areata. Study-level background: Severity scoring for treated patients was based on the percentage of affected scalp area.

The chain uses TRBV5-6 and TRBJ1-2, with TRBD1 as a possible D gene (5 bases). The specimen was CD4+ T cells sorted from blood, collected at week 24, from a patient treated with tofacitinib. The receptor was isolated from a human donor with alopecia areata. For the CDR3, the DNA is TGTGCCAGCAGCCCAGGGTCCTATGGCTACACCTTC. This codes for CASSPGSYGYTF.